This section outlines one TCR beta chain sequence together with its context. Its antigen is not known. This PCR relied on a set of 60 Vbeta primers and 13 Jbeta primers. Clones were read by immunoSEQ multiplex PCR, and TCRdb kept only the in-frame ones, dropping some. The sample comprises roughly 250,000 clones, 80% of which are singletons, and about 0.28% rests with the top ten. The data derive from a study of cytomegalovirus exposure and HLA in healthy donors. Study-wide results and caveats: An apparent linkage of common viral pathogens to several of the most significant clusters emerged in a later analysis. Many donors carried some public TCRs, although rarity characterized most TCR sequences.

V was pared by 4 bases and J by 4 bases, with 13 bases of the junction left unmatched. The CDR3 is 16 residues long. From germline, CDR1 is MNHNS and CDR2 SASEGT. This chain joins TRBV6-1 and TRBJ2-7; 7 bases match TRBD1. This clonotype was sampled from a girl under 10 years old in good health and CMV-seronegative. Input material: PBMCs. The CDR3: CASSVSVWQGVYEQYF. In DNA, the CDR3 is TGTGCCAGCAGTGTTTCGGTTTGGCAGGGGGTTTACGAGCAGTACTTC.